A selection of T cell receptor beta chains follows, all from one sample in a study of prognosis after radiotherapy for stage I lung cancer. TCRdb redid the calling of the multiplex PCR reads with MiXCR, one entry per CDR3 protein. The profile shows 14,000 or so distinct CDR3 sequences, 25% to 30% of them singletons. The source material was PBMCs, sampled before or after stereotactic body radiation therapy (not recorded which). These receptors all stem from a donor aged 50 or older with non-small cell lung cancer. CDR3s leave out the opening cysteine and the closing phenylalanine or tryptophan. Rows give clone size only sometimes, using once, few, many, or a class for an expanded clone.

TRBJ1-3 | many | TRBV6-2/TRBV6-3 | ASSLRQILSSGNTIY
TRBJ2-3 | many | TRBV10-2 | ATGGASGTQSQY
TRBJ2-3 | once | TRBV4-1 | ASSQWQVDATDTQY
TRBJ2-3 | medium-sized | TRBV20-1 | SAGQGRTSDNTDTQY
TRBJ2-7 | many | TRBV14 | ASSHTYEQY
TRBJ2-7 | NA | TRBV6-2/TRBV6-3 | ASSWTGCLEQY
TRBJ2-5 | many | TRBV12-3/TRBV12-4 | ASTRQGLKETQY
TRBJ2-5 | many | TRBV10-2 | ATIAGGQETQY
TRBJ2-3 | many | TRBV7-6 | ASSTRGGGTTTDTQY
TRBJ1-2 | many | TRBV7-2 | ASSFLRESGYT
TRBJ2-3 | many | TRBV28 | ASSFGGSPSDTQY
TRBJ2-5 | many | TRBV18 | ASSPRKGGRGGETQY
TRBJ2-5 | few | TRBV5-4 | ASSLTGVIEETQY
TRBJ1-2 | many | TRBV7-9 | ASSLITDFST
TRBJ2-5 | NA | TRBV6-2/TRBV6-3 | ASRGTVNQETQY
TRBJ2-2 | many | TRBV30 | AWSVLSGLVFGELF
TRBJ2-1 | many | TRBV10-3 | AISPQGRDRGF
TRBJ1-6 | NA | TRBV12-3/TRBV12-4 | ASSFVGRSPLH
TRBJ2-3 | many | TRBV12-3/TRBV12-4 | ASSRQGTDTQY
TRBJ2-2 | medium-sized | TRBV12-3/TRBV12-4 | ASSLGQGYTGELF
TRBJ2-1 | NA | TRBV2 | ASSESASWRVEQF
TRBJ1-2 | many | TRBV18 | ASSPKEGAVMDYT
TRBJ2-3 | many | TRBV9 | ASSVRVSTDTQY
TRBJ1-5 | many | TRBV5-5 | ASSLQGALNQPQH
TRBJ2-5 | many | TRBV7-8 | ASRPQAGRQETQY
TRBJ1-4 | many | TRBV2 | ASSEGGKLF
TRBJ1-6 | medium-sized | TRBV11-2 | ASSLEMESPLH
TRBJ1-1 | many | TRBV19 | ASRGNTEAF